This T cell receptor beta chain stems from a study of cytomegalovirus exposure and HLA in healthy donors. Across the whole study: In an earlier analysis, approximately 120 million unique TCR beta sequences were found from 150 million to 200 million T cells. Study results and limitations: A later look showed TCR association rates differing by HLA locus, highest for DRB1 and lowest for HLA-C. Researchers reportedly found TCR beta sequences accurately predicted most subjects' HLA-A and HLA-B alleles. In vitro testing confirmed a few CMV-associated chains as specific for CMV antigens.

A multiplex PCR was run with 60 Vbeta primers and 13 Jbeta primers. Sequencing used immunoSEQ multiplex PCR; TCRdb keeps in-frame clones, though not all of them. The table has 210,000 or so clones, 70% to 85% seen once. As concerns this clone: Antigen specificity is unknown.

Sequencing used PBMCs. The sequence came from a woman aged 55 to 70 in good health and CMV-seropositive.

The CDR3 nucleotides read TGCAGCGGCACCCTCACAGGCCCCGGGGAGCTGTTTTTT. Its protein product is CSGTLTGPGELFF. J is TRBJ2-2 and V is TRBV29-1; weak D call: TRBD1 (5 bases). Germline-derived CDR1 and CDR2 are SQVTM and ANQGSEA. The V and J ends lost 7 bases and 6 bases respectively, with 15 bases between them. The CDR3 runs to 13 residues.